This TCR beta chain was obtained from a study of T cells in pancreatic ductal adenocarcinoma. Overall study results and limits: Tumor samples had fewer productive templates and roughly 7.3-fold fewer unique clonotypes than blood. Mean clonality was around 0.11 in tumors and roughly 0.072 in blood, not significantly different. Tumor-versus-blood clonality comparisons may be biased toward lower tumor diversity.

This CDR3 contains 13 residues. In germline, CDR1 is SGHTA, CDR2 FQGTGA. Trimming took 3 bases from V and 5 from J, leaving 9 bases between them. Selected pancreatic ductal adenocarcinoma patients had undergone surgery without neoadjuvant therapy. The repertoire was sequenced with immunoSEQ multiplex PCR; TCRdb's copy has only in-frame clones and lacks some. The sample yields approximately 11,000 clones, about nine tenths seen once. Comment on this clone: Antigen unknown.

The TCR sequence derives from a human donor with pancreatic ductal adenocarcinoma. V usage is TRBV7-3 and J usage is TRBJ2-3; weak D call: TRBD1 (6 bases). The sample taken for sequencing was PBMCs. The CDR3 here is CASSFLQGDTQYF. The CDR3 DNA sequence: TGTGCCAGCAGCTTTCTACAGGGAGATACGCAGTATTTT.